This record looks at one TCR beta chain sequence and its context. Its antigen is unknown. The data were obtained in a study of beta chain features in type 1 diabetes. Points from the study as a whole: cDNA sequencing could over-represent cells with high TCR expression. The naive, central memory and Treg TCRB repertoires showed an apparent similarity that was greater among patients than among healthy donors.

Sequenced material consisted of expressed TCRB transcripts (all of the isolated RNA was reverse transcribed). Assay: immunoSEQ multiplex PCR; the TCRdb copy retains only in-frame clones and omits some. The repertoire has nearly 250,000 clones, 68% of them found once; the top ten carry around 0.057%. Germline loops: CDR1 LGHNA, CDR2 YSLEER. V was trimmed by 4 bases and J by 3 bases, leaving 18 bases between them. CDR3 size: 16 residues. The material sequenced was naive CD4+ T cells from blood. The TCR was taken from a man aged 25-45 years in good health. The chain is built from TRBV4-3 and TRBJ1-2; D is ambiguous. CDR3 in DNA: TGCGCCAGCAGCCTTACCCGTGGTGGAGCTTACTATGGCTACACCTTC. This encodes CASSLTRGGAYYGYTF.